Sequencing of this T cell receptor beta chain was carried out in a study of beta chain features in type 1 diabetes. The CDR3 contains 14 residues. Germline V lookup: CDR1 SQVTM, CDR2 ANQGSEA. V gave up 4 bases and J gave up 5 bases; unmatched junction bases: 7. Regarding this clone: Its antigen is not identified.

The whole isolated RNA underwent reverse transcription, so sequencing captured expressed TCRB transcripts. Approximately 3.6 million reads per sample were averaged for naive, central memory and regulatory samples. Sequencing was performed with immunoSEQ multiplex PCR; in TCRdb, only in-frame clones are kept and a portion is missing. The sample shows 250,000 to 300,000 clones, 24% of them seen only once. Overall study findings and caveats: Type 1 diabetes patients had TCRB CDR3s that were shorter (moderately but significantly so) in all four CD4+ subsets.

CD45RO/CCR7/CD25/CD127/CD95/CD27 staining was used to isolate CD4+ naive, central memory, regulatory and stem cell-like memory cells by sorting. What was sequenced was naive CD4+ T cells from blood. This sequence joins TRBV29-1 and TRBJ1-5; TRBD1 matches at 8 bases. The sequence derives from a woman in her twenties or thirties with type 1 diabetes. CDR3 sequence: CSVAGQGLDQPQHF. In DNA form, the CDR3 reads TGCAGCGTTGCAGGACAGGGCTTAGATCAGCCCCAGCATTTT.